These 22 T cell receptor beta chains came from one sample sequenced in a study of T cells after yellow fever vaccination. TCRdb itself ran the 5' RACE reads through MiXCR, one entry per CDR3 protein. The profile shows roughly 310,000 distinct CDR3 sequences, 3.6% of them singletons. The sample consisted of PBMCs, taken on the day of the yellow fever booster vaccination. These TCRs come from a man younger than 35 who received the YFV17D yellow fever vaccine.

This chain uses TRBV12-3 or TRBV12-4 with TRBJ1-2; no definite D call. The length of the CDR3 is 13 residues. The ends were cut back, 1 base at V and 1 base at J, with 4 bases in the middle. CDR3: CASSLEYNYGYTF. The DNA for the CDR3 is TGTGCCAGCAGTTTAGAATATAACTATGGCTACACCTTC.

This clonotype was recorded at least ten times. The J gene is TRBJ1-1, the V gene TRBV4-3; the D is unclear. The CDR3 has 13 amino acids. Trimming stripped 1 base from V and 1 base from J, with 4 bases between. CDR1 is LGHNA and CDR2 is YSLEER in the germline V gene. The chain's CDR3 is CASSQAGNTEAFF. CDR3 nucleotides: TGCGCCAGCAGCCAAGCCGGGAACACTGAAGCTTTCTTT.

This clonotype was detected ten times or more. The gene calls are TRBV29-1 and TRBJ1-1; a possible D gene is TRBD1 (6 bases). The CDR3 sequence is 13 residues long. The V and J ends lost 7 bases and 2 bases respectively, with 14 bases between them. Germline V CDR1 and CDR2: SQVTM, ANQGSEA. The CDR3 region has the DNA TGCAGCGCCGAGGGGGTACAAAACACTGAAGCTTTCTTT. Translating gives CSAEGVQNTEAFF. Drawing the rest from reference TRBV29-1 and TRBJ1-1, the complete variable domain is SAVISQKPSRDICQRGTSLTIQCQVDSQVTMMFWYRQQPGQSLTLIATANQGSEATYESGFVIDKFPISRPNLTFSTLTVSNMSPEDSSIYLCSAEGVQNTEAFFGQGTRLTVV.

The table lists this clonotype with a few counts. V is TRBV5-6 and J is TRBJ2-2; 12 bases line up with TRBD1. This CDR3 contains 15 residues. V lost 4 bases to trimming and J lost 6 bases; unmatched junction nucleotides: 4. Germline assignment: CDR1 SGHDT and CDR2 YYEEEE. CDR3 in amino acids: CASSRGTGGSGELFF. As DNA, the CDR3 is TGTGCCAGCAGCCGTGGGACAGGGGGCTCCGGGGAGCTGTTTTTT.

This clonotype was seen only a few times. The V and J genes are TRBV20-1 and TRBJ2-1; TRBD2 agrees at 8 bases. Germline CDR1 and CDR2: DFQATT and SNEGSKA (reference sequence). Trimming removed 4 bases from V and 5 bases from J; junction bases left unmatched: 7. There are 14 residues in the CDR3. This CDR3 reads CSATGGAMNNEQFF. The DNA of the CDR3 is TGCAGTGCTACCGGGGGGGCAATGAACAATGAGCAGTTCTTC.

V usage is TRBV27 and J usage is TRBJ2-5; possibly TRBD1 or TRBD2 for D (6 bases each). The V gene's germline CDR1 is MNHEY and CDR2 SMNVEV (reference sequence). The ends were cut back, 5 bases at V and 2 bases at J, with 15 bases in the middle. The CDR3 consists of 15 residues. CDR3 residues: CASSLGAGHQETQYF. CDR3 in DNA: TGTGCCAGCAGTCTGGGGGCGGGACATCAAGAGACCCAGTACTTC.

This clonotype was found many times. This sequence joins TRBV6-5 and TRBJ1-6; D is perhaps TRBD1 (5 bases). V was shortened by 6 bases and J by 4 bases, with 10 bases between the two germline ends. CDR3 length equals 14 residues. The germline gives CDR1 MNHEY, CDR2 SVGAGI. CDR3 nucleotide sequence: TGTGCCAGCAGCATTAGACAGTATAATTCACCCCTCCACTTT. Amino acid sequence: CASSIRQYNSPLHF.

The chain joins TRBV2 to TRBJ1-4; 11 nucleotides line up with TRBD1. CDR1 and CDR2 from the germline V gene are SNHLY and FYNNEI. This CDR3 region has 13 residues. V gave up 6 bases and J gave up 11 bases; unmatched junction bases: 5. CDR3 DNA sequence: TGTGCCAGCAGGGGACAGGGGGTTTGGAAACTGTTTTTT. It is translated as CASRGQGVWKLFF.

The chain recombines TRBV5-1 with TRBJ1-1; 8 positions match TRBD1. CDR1 SGHRS and CDR2 YFSETQ come from the germline V gene. With 4 bases clipped from V and 5 bases from J, the junction kept 7 bases outside the gene matches. This CDR3 spans 14 amino acids. CDR3 region: CASSPGQAGTEAFF. Here the CDR3 DNA reads TGCGCCAGCAGCCCGGGACAGGCGGGGACTGAAGCTTTCTTT.

This clonotype was observed at least ten times. The rearrangement uses TRBV10-1 and TRBJ2-7; tentative D call: TRBD1 (6 bases). This CDR3 region has 14 residues. V was pared by 5 bases and J by 6 bases, with 17 bases between. Germline CDR1 WNHNN, CDR2 SYGVQD (reference sequence). CDR3 coding DNA: TGCGCCAGCAGTCAGGTACGACAGGCCGCCGAGCAGTACTTC. This encodes CASSQVRQAAEQYF.

This clonotype was detected a few times. The rearrangement links TRBV9 to TRBJ2-7; 10 bases align to TRBD1. CDR1 and CDR2 (germline): SGDLS, YYNGEE. The CDR3 loop spans 19 amino acids. The trim removed 4 bases at V and 3 bases at J, leaving 19 bases unmatched. The CDR3 here is CASSTNPHRTGGDRYEQYF. The CDR3 region has the DNA TGTGCCAGCAGCACCAACCCCCATCGGACAGGGGGGGACCGCTACGAGCAGTACTTC.

This clonotype showed up many times. The rearrangement uses TRBV6-2 or TRBV6-3 and TRBJ2-2; TRBD2 agrees at 12 bases. The CDR3 contains 15 residues. The V segment lost 5 bases and the J segment 7 bases; nucleotides outside the gene matches: 5. The germline gives CDR1 MNHEY, CDR2 SVGEGT. DNA of the CDR3: TGTGCCAGCAGTCAGACTAGCGGGGGTAACGGGGAGCTGTTTTTT. Translated, it gives CASSQTSGGNGELFF.

This clonotype appeared many times. The V gene is TRBV7-9, the J gene TRBJ1-1; a weak D match, TRBD1 (6 bases). Per the germline V gene, CDR1 is SEHNR and CDR2 is FQNEAQ (reference sequence). V was pared by 5 bases and J by 1 base, with 17 bases between. This CDR3 region has 16 residues. CDR3 region: CASSALEGRGNTEAFF. CDR3 in DNA: TGTGCCAGCAGCGCCCTTGAGGGCAGGGGGAACACTGAAGCTTTCTTT.

The sample holds many counts of this clonotype. The chain carries TRBV28 and TRBJ1-2, with D uncertain. With 8 bases removed from V and 2 bases from J, the gap between germline ends came to 9 bases. CDR1 is MDHEN and CDR2 is SYDVKM in the germline V gene. The CDR3 covers 12 residues. The CDR3 DNA is TGTGCCAGCGGGCCCAGGAACTATGGCTACACCTTC. Amino acid sequence: CASGPRNYGYTF.

In its sample, this clonotype was seen many times. This CDR3 reads CASSPLGPRYNEQFF. The CDR3 DNA reads as TGTGCCAGCAGCCCTCTGGGCCCGCGGTACAATGAGCAGTTCTTC. This chain uses TRBV7-6 with TRBJ2-1; unclear D gene. Germline V gene lookup returns CDR1 SGHVS and CDR2 FNYEAQ. CDR3 length: 15 residues. Trimming shortened V by 5 bases and J by 4 bases, and 15 bases separated the two germline ends.

This clonotype was picked up many times. This rearrangement joins TRBV5-1 to TRBJ1-1; the D is unclear. Germline loops: CDR1 SGHRS, CDR2 YFSETQ. Trimming left V 2 bases short and J 10 bases short, with 15 bases between. This CDR3 contains 13 residues. Here the CDR3 DNA reads TGCGCCAGCAGCTTTCAGCCGAACGCCGCAGCTTTCTTT. It specifies CASSFQPNAAAFF.

The table lists this clonotype with a few counts. The V gene is TRBV7-2, the J gene TRBJ1-2, with a tentative D call TRBD1 (6 bases). V was cut by 2 bases and J by 2 bases, with 12 bases left in between. The CDR3 length is 15 residues. Germline-derived CDR1 and CDR2 are SGHTA and FQGNSA. CDR3 sequence reads: CASSLFIGGNYGYTF. The CDR3 DNA reads TGTGCCAGCAGCTTATTTATCGGGGGCAACTATGGCTACACCTTC.

This clonotype was recorded many times. The chain employs TRBV3-1 and TRBJ2-6; D is undetermined. CDR3 length: 16 residues. The V end was cut by 1 base, the J end by 0 bases, with 7 bases between. Germline V gene lookup returns CDR1 LGHDT and CDR2 YNNKEL (reference sequence). The CDR3 DNA is TGTGCCAGCAGCCAAGTATTCGGCTCTGGGGCCAACGTCCTGACTTTC. Its translation is CASSQVFGSGANVLTF.

The chain has TRBV4-1 and TRBJ2-3, with 10 bases fitting TRBD1. V was pared by 6 bases and J by 4 bases, with 10 bases of the junction left unmatched. This CDR3 is 16 amino acids long. Per germline, CDR1 MGHRA and CDR2 YSYEKL. The CDR3 spells CASRSTGGALPDTQYF. In DNA, the CDR3 is TGCGCCAGCAGATCGACAGGGGGCGCTTTACCAGATACGCAGTATTTT.

The V call is TRBV4-3, the J call TRBJ2-3; 12 nucleotides match TRBD2. CDR1 and CDR2 from the germline V gene are LGHNA and YSLEER. The CDR3 runs to 15 residues. J was trimmed by 7 bases and V by 4 bases; bases with no gene match: 6. DNA for the CDR3: TGCGCCAGCAGCCGAGCTAGCGGGGGGGCGAATACGCAGTATTTT. Translating gives CASSRASGGANTQYF.

This clonotype was seen a few times. The chain has TRBV5-1 and TRBJ2-1; TRBD2 matches at 7 bases. J lost 8 bases, V lost 3 bases, and 8 bases had no gene match. The germline CDR1 and CDR2 sequences are SGHRS and YFSETQ. The CDR3 extends over 14 amino acids. CDR3 nucleotides: TGCGCCAGCAGCTCTTCGACGGCGGGGGATGAGCAGTTCTTC. Protein sequence: CASSSSTAGDEQFF.

The V gene is TRBV7-2, the J gene TRBJ1-2; D remains unclear. Germline CDR1 reads SGHTA; CDR2 reads FQGNSA. V was shortened by 2 bases and J by 8 bases, with 18 bases between the two germline ends. This CDR3 has 15 residues. In DNA form, the CDR3 reads TGTGCCAGCAGCTTAAATCCGGGTTTCGTAGGCGGCTACACCTTC. Amino acid sequence: CASSLNPGFVGGYTF.